Sequencing of this TCR beta chain was carried out in a study of regulatory T cells in long-lasting Graves disease. Overall study context: Disease was considered persistent Graves' disease after over 5 years of antithyroid drugs (with positive TSH receptor antibodies). General study findings and limits: Analyses excluded thyroid tissue, covering peripheral blood alone. Persistent patients had a count of shared public clonotypes (approximately 2,700) that exceeded that of new patients (around 910).

Building the TCR beta libraries relied on iRepertoire HTBI primers, and CDR3 regions underwent Arm-PCR. TCRdb processed the multiplex PCR reads anew with MiXCR; each CDR3 protein has one entry. The data show 360,000 or so distinct CDR3 sequences, around 23% seen once. Specified time point: persistent/refractory GD, antithyroid drugs over 5 years with positive TRAb. Construction of the TCR library relied on RNA isolated from PBMCs. Each patient gave around 9.7 milliliters of EDTA-anticoagulated peripheral blood. Concerning this clonotype itself: Its matching antigen is unknown.

V shed 1 base and J shed 6 bases, with 13 bases lying between them. The length of the CDR3 is 14 residues. Germline assignment: CDR1 LGHDT and CDR2 YNNKEL (reference sequence). V and J are TRBV3-1 and TRBJ2-7; possible D gene TRBD2, 6 bases. The receptor comes from a woman in her thirties or forties with Graves disease. The sequences come from peripheral blood mononuclear cells (PBMCs), collected when the disease was refractory, from a patient treated with antithyroid drugs. The CDR3 DNA follows: TGTGCCAGCAGCCAAGTAACGGGAGCGCTCGAGCAGTACTTC. It specifies CASSQVTGALEQYF.